A selection of T cell receptor beta chains follows, all from one sample in a study of T cells in Graves' hyperthyroidism and ophthalmopathy. Each CDR3 protein gets one entry after TCRdb re-called the multiplex PCR reads with MiXCR. Of hundreds of thousands of distinct CDR3 sequences in the sample, over 12% were seen once. The sequenced material came from blood. Receptors were obtained from a woman aged 55-69 years with Graves' ophthalmopathy. The CDR3 runs from the conserved cysteine through the conserved F or W. A D gene is named only where the DNA matches it firmly. Expanded clones get a size class; other rows say once, few or many, or leave the size out.

>16|NA|NA|TRBV5-6|TRBJ2-7
TGTGCCAGCAGTTTCCTAGCGCCGGAGAACTCCTACGAGCAGTACTTC
CASSFLAPENSYEQYF
>14|TRBD1|many|TRBV6-6|TRBJ2-7
TGTGCCAGCAGTTACCGGACAGGGAGCCACGAGCAGTACTTC
CASSYRTGSHEQYF
>16|TRBD1|few|TRBV19|TRBJ2-7
TGTGCCACCGTGACAGGGGGCGCGAGGAGCTCCTACGAGCAGTACTTC
CATVTGGARSSYEQYF
>15|TRBD1|NA|TRBV5-8|TRBJ2-7
TGTGCCAGCAGCTGGACGGGACAGGGTAGGAACGAGCAGTACTTC
CASSWTGQGRNEQYF
>16|TRBD2|NA|TRBV24-1|TRBJ2-3
TGTGCCACCAGTGTCCAGACTAGCGGATCCACAGATACGCAGTATTTT
CATSVQTSGSTDTQYF
>15|TRBD1|few|TRBV6-1|TRBJ2-2
TGTGCCAGCAGAGTACAGGGGGCGCGGACCGGGGAGCTGTTTTTT
CASRVQGARTGELFF
>13|NA|few|TRBV19|TRBJ2-7
TGTGCCAGTAGTAAGGGACCTCTCGGTGAGCAGTACTTC
CASSKGPLGEQYF
>14|TRBD1|NA|TRBV18|TRBJ2-7
TGTGCCAGCTCGGCCGGGACAGGGGCTTCCGAGCAGTACTTC
CASSAGTGASEQYF
>13|NA|many|TRBV2|TRBJ2-2
TGTGCCAGCAGTAAACAGGGCACCGGGGAGCTGTTTTTT
CASSKQGTGELFF
>15|TRBD2|few|TRBV28|TRBJ2-2
TGTGCCAGCAGCACCCTGGGGGGGTACACCGGGGAGCTGTTTTTT
CASSTLGGYTGELFF
>14|TRBD2|many|TRBV27|TRBJ2-3
TGTGCCAGCAGTTTCTCTAGCGGGGAAGATACGCAGTATTTT
CASSFSSGEDTQYF
>14|NA|many|TRBV28|TRBJ2-3
TGTGCCAGCAGTGGGGGGATCGGCACAGATACGCAGTATTTT
CASSGGIGTDTQYF
>16|NA|NA|TRBV6-1|TRBJ2-7
TGTGCCAGCAGCCCCGGGGGGCGGGAACTTACCTACGAGCAGTACTTC
CASSPGGRELTYEQYF
>14|NA|NA|TRBV5-1|TRBJ1-1
TGCGCCAGCAGCGGGGGGGCCGGGAACACTGAAGCTTTCTTT
CASSGGAGNTEAFF
>14|TRBD2|many|TRBV28|TRBJ2-7
TGTGCCAGCACCTCTCGGGAGGTCCCCTACGAGCAGTACTTC
CASTSREVPYEQYF
>17|NA|NA|TRBV27|TRBJ2-3
TGTGCCAGCAGTCCCGGACTAGCCGGGAGAGGGACAGATGCGCAGTATTTT
CASSPGLAGRGTDAQYF
>17|TRBD2|NA|TRBV7-9|TRBJ2-5
TGTGCCAGCAGCTCCCCGCGGGCGGGGGGGGCCCGGTGGGCCCAGTACTTC
CASSSPRAGGARWAQYF
>15|TRBD2|NA|TRBV7-9|TRBJ2-5
TGTGCCAGCAACTCACGGGAGGGCCTAGGTGAGACCCAGTACTTC
CASNSREGLGETQYF
>14|NA|few|TRBV6-1|TRBJ2-2
TGTGCCAGCAGGGGAGGAATCTGGACCGGGGAGCTGTTTTTT
CASRGGIWTGELFF
>15|NA|few|TRBV3-1|TRBJ1-4
TGTGCCAGCAGCCAAGATCCCGCAGGGAATGAAAAACTGTTTTTT
CASSQDPAGNEKLFF
>15|NA|many|TRBV7-8|TRBJ2-7
TGTGCCAGCAGTCCCCGGGCAGCCTCTAGGGACGAGCAGTACTTC
CASSPRAASRDEQYF
>16|TRBD2|few|TRBV12-3/TRBV12-4|TRBJ2-5
TGTGCCAGCAGGAAGGCGGGGACTAGCGGGATGGAGACCCAGTACTTC
CASRKAGTSGMETQYF
>13|TRBD1|many|TRBV6-1|TRBJ2-7
TGTGCCAGCAGAGGACAGGGGGCTTACGAGCAGTACTTC
CASRGQGAYEQYF
>13|NA|many|TRBV11-2|TRBJ2-3
TGTGCCACAGGGGGGGGGCTTACAGATACGCAGTATTTT
CATGGGLTDTQYF
>16|TRBD2|NA|TRBV20-1|TRBJ2-2
TGCAGTGCTAGGGATTGGACTAGCGGGAGCACCGGGGAGCTGTTTTTT
CSARDWTSGSTGELFF
>20|NA|many|TRBV2|TRBJ1-5
TGTGCCAGCAGTGAAGCGGGAGCCAATTTTCCCCGCTATAGCAATCAGCCCCAGCATTTT
CASSEAGANFPRYSNQPQHF
>12|NA|many|TRBV5-1|TRBJ2-2
TGCGCCAGCAGCCCCGACTACGGGGAGCTGTTTTTT
CASSPDYGELFF
>15|NA|NA|TRBV25-1|TRBJ2-3
TGTGCCAGCTCGATTTCGGGGGGCGTCCCAGATACGCAGTATTTT
CASSISGGVPDTQYF
>12|NA|few|TRBV6-1|TRBJ2-5
TGTGCCAGCAGTGAAGACCAAGAGACCCAGTACTTC
CASSEDQETQYF
>16|NA|many|TRBV20-1|TRBJ2-3
TGCAGTGCTAGAGATCACCGGGGACTTAGCACAGATACGCAGTATTTT
CSARDHRGLSTDTQYF
>14|NA|NA|TRBV29-1|TRBJ1-1
TGCAGCGCACAGCCCCGGGGGGAAATGCCTGAAGCTTTCTTT
CSAQPRGEMPEAFF
>14|NA|many|TRBV5-1|TRBJ2-3
TGCGCCAGCAGGCCTGGGAGCGCGCAAGATACGCAGTATTTT
CASRPGSAQDTQYF
>15|NA|few|TRBV24-1|TRBJ1-5
TGTGCCACCAGTGATGTTGGGGGGGCATCTCAGCCCCAGCATTTT
CATSDVGGASQPQHF
>14|TRBD2|NA|TRBV29-1|TRBJ2-3
TGCAGCGTTGCGCTCGTTTGGGGGACTAGCACGCAGTATTTT
CSVALVWGTSTQYF
>16|TRBD2|many|TRBV11-2|TRBJ2-1
TGTGCCAGCAGCTCCCTAAGACTAGCGGGGTACAATGAGCAGTTCTTC
CASSSLRLAGYNEQFF
>15|NA|NA|TRBV9|TRBJ2-2
TGTGCCAGCAGCCTTCCCCCTTCGGGCACCGGGGAGCTGTTTTTT
CASSLPPSGTGELFF
>15|NA|NA|TRBV5-6|TRBJ1-1
TGTGCCAGCAGCCACAGGATTGGCGTGAACACTGAAGCTTTCTTT
CASSHRIGVNTEAFF
>11|NA|NA|TRBV28|TRBJ2-1
TGTGCCAGCAGTGATAGTGTTGAGCAGTTCTTC
CASSDSVEQFF
>15|TRBD2|NA|TRBV6-6|TRBJ2-2
TGTGCCAGCAGTTACCCGGGACTAGCGGACCGGGAGCTGTTTTTT
CASSYPGLADRELFF
>14|NA|many|TRBV28|TRBJ1-4
TGTGCCAGCAGGGATACAGGACGGGGTGAAAAACTGTTTTTT
CASRDTGRGEKLFF
>17|TRBD2|many|TRBV24-1|TRBJ2-1
TGTGCCACCAGTGCGGGACTAGCGGGTCCCCCCTACAATGAGCAGTTCTTC
CATSAGLAGPPYNEQFF
>11|TRBD1|NA|TRBV28|TRBJ1-2
TGTGCCAGCAGCCGGGACAGAGGCTACACCTTC
CASSRDRGYTF
>13|NA|many|TRBV2|TRBJ2-3
TGTGCCAGCAGTGAACTTCGCACAGATACGCAGTATTTT
CASSELRTDTQYF
>15|TRBD1|many|TRBV7-2|TRBJ2-1
TGTGCCAGCAGCTTAGAAGGGACAGGGTACAATGAGCAGTTCTTC
CASSLEGTGYNEQFF